The 13 T cell receptor beta chains in this list originate from one sample, sequenced in a study of regulatory T cells in long-lasting Graves disease. Time point defined: persistent/refractory GD, antithyroid drugs over 5 years with positive TRAb. From PBMCs, RNA was extracted and then used to make the TCR library. Arm-PCR with iRepertoire HTBI primers amplified the CDR3 regions for these TCR beta libraries. TCRdb recomputed calls from the multiplex PCR reads with MiXCR, one row per CDR3 protein. The sample consists of a few hundred thousand distinct CDR3 sequences, roughly 25% of them appearing once. The starting material was peripheral blood mononuclear cells (PBMCs), obtained when the disease was refractory, from a patient treated with antithyroid drugs. Receptors originate from a woman aged 35 to 49 with Graves disease.

This chain connects TRBV27 to TRBJ1-6, with 9 bases aligning to TRBD1. The CDR3 has 14 residues. J was trimmed by 13 bases and V by 4 bases; bases with no gene match: 8. Per germline, CDR1 MNHEY and CDR2 SMNVEV (reference sequence). CDR3 region: CASSSGTGYLPLHF. The CDR3 coding sequence is TGTGCCAGCAGTTCCGGGACAGGGTACCTTCCCCTCCACTTT.

This clonotype was found many times. This chain uses TRBV24-1 with TRBJ2-1; D is ambiguous. The ends were cut back, 9 bases at V and 0 bases at J, with 8 bases in the middle. Germline assignment: CDR1 KGHDR and CDR2 SFDVKD. This CDR3 is 13 amino acids long. Here the CDR3 DNA reads TGTGCCACCGGGGTGTCCTCCTACAATGAGCAGTTCTTC. It translates to CATGVSSYNEQFF.

In its sample, this clonotype was seen a few times. The rearrangement links TRBV14 to TRBJ2-7; 11 bases are shared with TRBD2. Germline V gene lookup returns CDR1 SGHDN and CDR2 FVKESK. The CDR3 runs 13 residues. The J segment lost 12 bases and the V segment lost 2 bases, leaving 6 bases of the junction unmatched. The CDR3 nucleotides read TGTGCCAGCAGCCAAACTAGCGGGAGTAGTCCGTACTTC. This gives the protein CASSQTSGSSPYF.

This clonotype was seen many times. The chain is built from TRBV12-3 or TRBV12-4 and TRBJ1-5; possible D gene TRBD1, 5 bases. With 6 bases removed from V and 4 bases from J, the gap between germline ends came to 10 bases. The CDR3 is 13 residues long. This chain's CDR3 is CASSLGRNQPQHF. The DNA for the CDR3 is TGTGCCAGCAGCTTGGGACGGAATCAGCCCCAGCATTTT.

This clonotype was seen many times. The chain recombines TRBV29-1 with TRBJ1-4; perhaps TRBD1 as D (5 bases). CDR1 is SQVTM and CDR2 is ANQGSEA in the germline V gene. V shed 2 bases and J shed 6 bases, with 10 bases lying between them. This CDR3 comprises 13 residues. The CDR3 DNA reads as TGCAGCGTTGAATTGGGGGTCGATGAAAAACTGTTTTTT. Translation: CSVELGVDEKLFF.

The gene calls are TRBV28 and TRBJ2-1, with 11 bases lining up with TRBD2. Germline CDR1 MDHEN, CDR2 SYDVKM. The CDR3 totals 19 residues. The V segment lost 0 bases and the J segment 0 bases; nucleotides outside the gene matches: 7. CDR3 sequence reads: CASSLCCLAGGLSYNEQFF. In DNA, the CDR3 is TGTGCCAGCAGTTTATGCTGTCTAGCGGGAGGCCTCTCCTACAATGAGCAGTTCTTC.

This clonotype was detected only a few times. V is TRBV20-1 and J is TRBJ2-2; TRBD2 aligns across 11 bases. V was pared by 3 bases and J by 3 bases, with 6 bases of the junction left unmatched. The CDR3 consists of 16 residues. Looked up from germline, CDR1 is DFQATT and CDR2 is SNEGSKA (reference sequence). The CDR3 region has the DNA TGCAGTGCTAGTCGACTAGCGGGGTGGTACACCGGGGAGCTGTTTTTT. The encoded protein is CSASRLAGWYTGELFF.

This clonotype was picked up many times. V is TRBV28 and J is TRBJ2-7; the D is unclear. V lost 6 bases to trimming and J lost 2 bases, with 17 bases between them. The CDR3 is made up of 15 amino acids. Germline-derived CDR1 and CDR2 are MDHEN and SYDVKM. The CDR3 sequence is CASSLPSYGTYEQYF. The CDR3 bases are TGTGCCAGCAGCCTACCGTCCTATGGCACCTACGAGCAGTACTTC. Looking up the rest from reference TRBV28 and TRBJ2-7 gives the full variable domain: DVKVTQSSRYLVKRTGEKVFLECVQDMDHENMFWYRQDPGLGLRLIYFSYDVKMKEKGDIPEGYSVSREKKERFSLILESASTNQTSMYLCASSLPSYGTYEQYFGPGTRLTVT.

The gene calls are TRBV28 and TRBJ2-3; unclear D gene. The CDR3 is 16 amino acids. The germline V gene encodes CDR1 MDHEN and CDR2 SYDVKM. V was clipped by 1 base and J by 0 bases, with 11 bases between them. This CDR3 is CASSLSYHPSTDTQYF. The CDR3, as DNA: TGTGCCAGCAGTTTATCTTACCATCCTAGCACAGATACGCAGTATTTT. Full variable domain (remainder filled in from reference TRBV28 and TRBJ2-3): DVKVTQSSRYLVKRTGEKVFLECVQDMDHENMFWYRQDPGLGLRLIYFSYDVKMKEKGDIPEGYSVSREKKERFSLILESASTNQTSMYLCASSLSYHPSTDTQYFGPGTRLTVL.

V gene TRBV24-1 combines with J gene TRBJ2-5; D assignment may be TRBD1 or TRBD2 (5 bases each). The CDR3 runs 12 residues. Germline CDR1 reads KGHDR; CDR2 reads SFDVKD. V was shortened by 8 bases and J by 7 bases, with 13 bases between the two germline ends. The CDR3 sequence is CATTGPTGTQYF. The CDR3, as DNA: TGTGCCACCACGGGGCCCACCGGGACCCAGTACTTC.

This chain uses TRBV29-1 with TRBJ2-6; D remains unclear. The CDR3 has 15 amino acids. V dropped 5 bases and J dropped 0 bases, with 11 bases sitting between them. The germline gives CDR1 SQVTM, CDR2 ANQGSEA. This CDR3 is CSVLGPTSGANVLTF. The DNA of the CDR3 is TGCAGCGTTCTCGGGCCGACCTCTGGGGCCAACGTCCTGACTTTC.

The CDR3 nucleotides read TGTGCCAGCACGGCGGACGGGGTCTTAAATGAGCAGTTCTTC. Its protein is CASTADGVLNEQFF. This chain uses TRBV2 with TRBJ2-1, with TRBD2 as a possible D gene (5 bases). Germline V gene lookup returns CDR1 SNHLY and CDR2 FYNNEI. CDR3 size: 14 residues. The V gene lost 7 bases and the J gene lost 7 bases, with 17 bases spanning the gap.

The sample holds many counts of this clonotype. The CDR3 loop is CATGSRETQYF. CDR3 DNA sequence: TGTGCCACCGGGAGTCGAGAGACCCAGTACTTC. The chain carries TRBV15 and TRBJ2-5; D is perhaps TRBD2 (5 bases). V was cut by 8 bases and J by 4 bases, with 8 bases left in between. There are 11 residues in the CDR3. Germline CDR1 is LNHNV and CDR2 is YYDKDF (reference sequence).